This T cell receptor beta chain was recovered during a study of OX40 agonist ivuxolimab in advanced cancers. Study-wide context: In this cohort, patients received ivuxolimab, an agonistic anti-OX40 (CD134) antibody. Study-wide points: The authors did not determine the antigen specificity of the expanded peripheral T cells. Low normalized T-cell clonal expansion was additionally recorded for some nonresponders.

Sequenced by immunoSEQ multiplex PCR; TCRdb stores in-frame clones only, minus some. The repertoire includes roughly 76,000 clones, roughly 87% of them detected once, and about 3% sits in the top ten. In regard to this clone: Its antigen is still unknown.

CDR1 and CDR2 from the germline V gene are SGHAT and FQNNGV. The CDR3 has 17 amino acids. V trimming: 4 bases; J trimming: 7 bases; junction bases outside the gene matches: 9. The clonotype was recovered from an adult with an advanced solid tumor such as melanoma, head and neck, liver or kidney cancer. The V gene is TRBV11-2, the J gene TRBJ2-1; 14 bases fit TRBD2. The sample here was CD4+ or CD8+ T cells sorted from blood, taken in a trial of the OX40 agonist ivuxolimab. CDR3 DNA: TGTGCCAGCAGCTCCGGCGGACTAGCGGGAGGCAGGAATGAGCAGTTCTTC. Protein product: CASSSGGLAGGRNEQFF. The full variable domain, in which reference TRBV11-2 and TRBJ2-1 provide the parts outside the CDR3, is EAGVAQSPRYKIIEKRQSVAFWCNPISGHATLYWYQQILGQGPKLLIQFQNNGVVDDSQLPKDRFSAERLKGVDSTLKIQPAKLEDSAVYLCASSSGGLAGGRNEQFFGPGTRLTVL.